Each of the 30 T cell receptor beta chains below was sequenced from the same sample in a study of T cell responses to AZD1222 COVID-19 vaccine. Some clones are missing from TCRdb's copy, which holds only in-frame ones; the method was immunoSEQ multiplex PCR. The sample carries 130,000 to 150,000 clones, approximately 92% recorded once. Sample: peripheral blood, taken on day 0 of AZD1222 vaccination. These receptors came from an adult in good health.

This clone was detected once. This chain connects TRBV7-3 to TRBJ1-1; TRBD1 aligns across 9 bases. Germline assignment: CDR1 SGHTA and CDR2 FQGTGA. This CDR3 spans 12 amino acids. The junction had 6 bases not matched to a gene; V was cut back by 5 bases and J by 11 bases. The CDR3 nucleotides read TGTGCCAGCAGCCCCGGGACAGGGACGGCTTTCTTT. Translated: CASSPGTGTAFF.

The gene calls are TRBV19 and TRBJ1-2, with D tentatively TRBD1 (6 bases). The CDR3 has 16 residues. V lost 3 bases to trimming and J lost 0 bases, with 14 bases between them. CDR1 and CDR2 from the germline V gene are LNHDA and SQIVND (reference sequence). For the CDR3, the DNA is TGTGCCAGTAGTATGAGGAAGGACAGAACTAACTATGGCTACACCTTC. Protein product: CASSMRKDRTNYGYTF.

The genes are TRBV19 and TRBJ1-1, with 8 bases identical to TRBD1. After removal of 5 bases from V and 0 bases from J, the junction contained 2 bases not matched to a gene. CDR1 and CDR2 from the germline V gene are LNHDA and SQIVND (reference sequence). This CDR3 has 14 amino acids. The CDR3, as DNA: TGTGCCAGTAGTTGGGACAGGATGAACACTGAAGCTTTCTTT. It codes for CASSWDRMNTEAFF.

This clone was observed a single time. The gene calls are TRBV6-2 or TRBV6-3 and TRBJ2-7, with D possibly being TRBD1 (6 bases). With 2 bases removed from V and 7 bases from J, the gap between germline ends came to 18 bases. This CDR3 is built from 15 residues. Germline CDR1 reads MNHEY; CDR2 reads SVGEGT. Here the CDR3 reads CASSYGAGVAEEQYF. CDR3 sequence (DNA): TGTGCCAGCAGTTACGGGGCAGGGGTTGCGGAGGAGCAGTACTTC.

The rearrangement links TRBV4-1 to TRBJ2-6; no clear D. This CDR3 region has 18 residues. V lost 0 bases, J lost 1 base, and 13 bases lay in between. Germline lookup yields CDR1 MGHRA and CDR2 YSYEKL. Here the CDR3 DNA reads TGCGCCAGCAGCCAAGATGGACGGTGGGGATCTGGGGCCAACGTCCTGACTTTC. Translated, it gives CASSQDGRWGSGANVLTF.

The chain links TRBV11-1 to TRBJ2-3; 7 bases line up with TRBD1. Germline CDR1 reads SGHAT; CDR2 reads FQDESV (reference sequence). The CDR3 is 14 amino acids. V trimming: 5 bases; J trimming: 9 bases; junction bases outside the gene matches: 11. CDR3 sequence: CASSPDRVGITQYF. The CDR3 DNA is TGTGCCAGCAGCCCTGACAGGGTAGGAATCACGCAGTATTTT.

The chain joins TRBV19 to TRBJ1-1; the D gene is possibly TRBD1 (6 bases). In germline, CDR1 is LNHDA, CDR2 SQIVND (reference sequence). V lost 8 bases and J 1 base, leaving 8 bases between the germline ends. The CDR3 sequence is 12 residues long. CDR3 sequence (DNA): TGTGCCAGTGGACAGTCGAACACTGAAGCTTTCTTT. Translated, it gives CASGQSNTEAFF. Based on the CDR3 plus reference TRBV19 and TRBJ1-1, the full variable domain is DGGITQSPKYLFRKEGQNVTLSCEQNLNHDAMYWYRQDPGQGLRLIYYSQIVNDFQKGDIAEGYSVSREKKESFPLTVTSAQKNPTAFYLCASGQSNTEAFFGQGTRLTVV.

V is TRBV12-3 or TRBV12-4 and J is TRBJ2-2; a possible D gene is TRBD2 (5 bases). The ends were cut back, 10 bases at V and 4 bases at J, with 13 bases in the middle. This CDR3 has 13 residues. In nucleotides, the CDR3 is TGTGCCACCTCGGACTTATCCACCGGGGAGCTGTTTTTT. Amino acids: CATSDLSTGELFF.

The chain's CDR3 is CASSLPSRGWDTQYF. The CDR3 DNA sequence: TGTGCCAGCAGTTTGCCCAGTAGGGGGTGGGATACGCAGTATTTT. V gene TRBV28 combines with J gene TRBJ2-3; a possible D gene is TRBD1 (6 bases). Deletions cut 3 bases from V and 6 bases from J, with 16 bases between. The CDR3 is 15 amino acids. Looked up from germline, CDR1 is MDHEN and CDR2 is SYDVKM.

J is TRBJ2-1 and V is TRBV24-1; 11 bases map to TRBD2. The CDR3 runs to 17 residues. In germline, CDR1 is KGHDR, CDR2 SFDVKD. V dropped 1 base and J dropped 6; count of bases not matched to a gene: 7. For the CDR3, the DNA is TGTGCCACCAGTGATTTCCGGGCTAGCGGGAGGATCAATGAGCAGTTCTTC. The encoded protein is CATSDFRASGRINEQFF.

The rearrangement joins TRBV29-1 to TRBJ1-2; D is undetermined. Trimming took 3 bases from V and 5 from J, leaving 4 bases between them. Per the germline V gene, CDR1 is SQVTM and CDR2 is ANQGSEA. The CDR3 contains 10 residues. The CDR3 DNA sequence: TGCAGCGTTGAGGGGTATGGCTACACCTTC. Protein product: CSVEGYGYTF.

V gene TRBV4-1 combines with J gene TRBJ2-3; 7 bases align to TRBD2. The trim removed 4 bases at V and 4 bases at J, leaving 8 bases unmatched. Per germline, CDR1 MGHRA and CDR2 YSYEKL. This CDR3 is built from 15 residues. CDR3 DNA: TGCGCCAGCAGCCTAAGCGGGAATTTGGCAGATACGCAGTATTTT. It yields the protein CASSLSGNLADTQYF.

The chain joins TRBV28 to TRBJ2-2; D gene ambiguous. Germline V lookup: CDR1 MDHEN, CDR2 SYDVKM. The CDR3 contains 12 residues. Trimming took off 3 bases at V and 4 bases at J, with 3 bases between the two ends. The CDR3, as DNA: TGTGCCAGCAGTTTTGGCACCGGGGAGCTGTTTTTT. Translation: CASSFGTGELFF.

The rearrangement uses TRBV5-1 and TRBJ2-2; perhaps TRBD2 as D (5 bases). The CDR3 contains 13 residues. CDR1 is SGHRS and CDR2 is YFSETQ in the germline V gene. Trimming removed 3 bases from V and 4 bases from J, with 7 bases in between. The CDR3 sequence is CASSSSRTGELFF. In DNA form, the CDR3 reads TGCGCCAGCAGCTCTAGCCGCACCGGGGAGCTGTTTTTT.

The chain is built from TRBV6-2 or TRBV6-3 and TRBJ1-2; no definite D call. V gave up 5 bases and J gave up 2 bases, with 6 bases separating them. This CDR3 comprises 12 residues. CDR1 is MNHEY, CDR2 SVGEGT, per germline. The CDR3 loop reads CASSGVNYGYTF. CDR3 coding DNA: TGTGCCAGCAGTGGAGTGAACTATGGCTACACCTTC.

As regards this clone: The junction departs from the called germline gene at one end, perhaps through a read error. The genes are TRBV15 and TRBJ2-5; either TRBD1 or TRBD2 may fit D (7 bases each). The CDR3 is 15 residues long. Germline lookup yields CDR1 LNHNV and CDR2 YYDKDF (reference sequence). The DNA of the CDR3 is TGTGCCACCAGCGGAGAGACAGGGAGGGAAGAGACCCAGTACTTC. It encodes CATSGETGREETQYF.

This chain uses TRBV3-1 (or the pseudogene TRBV3-2) with TRBJ1-1; D is ambiguous. The CDR3 is 14 amino acids. V was clipped by 0 bases and J by 8 bases, with 13 bases between them. Germline loops: CDR1 LGHDT, CDR2 YNNKEL (reference sequence). The CDR3 DNA reads TGTGCCAGCAGCCAAGATCCTCTGGGAGCGGAAGCTTTCTTT. This translates into CASSQDPLGAEAFF.

This chain links TRBV7-2 with TRBJ2-7; D unresolved. Trimming shortened V by 1 base and J by 7 bases, and 11 bases separated the two germline ends. Per the germline V gene, CDR1 is SGHTA and CDR2 is FQGNSA. The CDR3 loop spans 13 amino acids. The CDR3 region is CASSLDWGGEQYF. The CDR3 DNA is TGTGCCAGCAGCTTAGACTGGGGTGGGGAGCAGTACTTC.

This chain connects TRBV29-1 to TRBJ1-1; D gene uncertain. This CDR3 is built from 14 residues. CDR1 SQVTM and CDR2 ANQGSEA come from the germline V gene. Trimming stripped 1 base from V and 3 bases from J, with 12 bases between. The CDR3 region is CSVEGLATDTEAFF. The CDR3 DNA follows: TGCAGCGTTGAAGGCTTGGCGACCGACACTGAAGCTTTCTTT.

About this clone itself: The junction and the germline gene differ at one end; a read error may be behind it. The rearrangement links TRBV2 to TRBJ2-5, with 10 bases fitting TRBD1. CDR3 length: 15 amino acids. Germline CDR1 SNHLY, CDR2 FYNNEI. The CDR3 here is CASREDRGRGETQYF. CDR3 in DNA: TGTGCCAGCAGGGAAGACAGGGGGCGAGGAGAGACCCAGTACTTC.

This clone was detected only a few times. The J gene is TRBJ1-5, the V gene TRBV19; no reliable D call. CDR1 and CDR2 from the germline V gene are LNHDA and SQIVND (reference sequence). This CDR3 has 14 residues. V was trimmed by 2 bases and J by 4 bases, leaving 9 bases between them. CDR3 sequence (DNA): TGTGCCAGTAGTATACCCGCGGGGAATCAGCCCCAGCATTTT. Translation gives CASSIPAGNQPQHF.

The rearrangement joins TRBV6-5 to TRBJ2-1; D unresolved. The V end was cut by 2 bases, the J end by 9 bases, with 5 bases between. The germline V gene encodes CDR1 MNHEY and CDR2 SVGAGI. CDR3 size: 11 residues. Here the CDR3 DNA reads TGTGCCAGCAGTTACGGCGGTGAGCAGTTCTTC. It translates to CASSYGGEQFF.

This chain joins TRBV4-3 and TRBJ1-5, with 7 bases that match TRBD1. Germline CDR1 reads LGHNA; CDR2 reads YSLEER. This CDR3 spans 19 amino acids. Losses at the gene ends were 1 base for V and 0 bases for J; bases not matched to a gene: 12. CDR3 sequence reads: CASSQVTGAGDYSNQPQHF. For the CDR3, the DNA is TGCGCCAGCAGCCAAGTTACAGGGGCAGGAGACTATAGCAATCAGCCCCAGCATTTT.

This rearrangement joins TRBV28 to TRBJ2-1; 9 nucleotides agree with TRBD2. CDR1 is MDHEN, CDR2 SYDVKM, per germline. V trimming: 8 bases; J trimming: 9 bases; junction bases outside the gene matches: 8. The CDR3 runs 13 residues. CDR3 sequence: CASQGSGRSEQFF. CDR3 sequence (DNA): TGTGCCAGCCAAGGGAGCGGGAGGAGTGAGCAGTTCTTC.

The rearrangement links TRBV2 to TRBJ2-1, with TRBD2 identical over 9 bases. The germline CDR1 and CDR2 sequences are SNHLY and FYNNEI. This CDR3 contains 14 residues. V dropped 4 bases and J dropped 7; count of bases not matched to a gene: 5. CDR3 sequence reads: CASSVGGRANEQFF. The DNA of the CDR3 is TGTGCCAGCAGTGTTGGCGGGAGGGCGAATGAGCAGTTCTTC.

This chain links TRBV10-3 with TRBJ1-3; the D gene is possibly TRBD1 (6 bases). Germline V lookup: CDR1 ENHRY, CDR2 SYGVKD. The CDR3 sequence is 16 residues long. Trimming stripped 10 bases from V and 1 base from J, with 20 bases between. CDR3 region: CANPLRDIASGNTIYF. DNA for the CDR3: TGTGCCAACCCATTGCGGGACATCGCATCTGGAAACACCATATATTTT.

This clone was observed once. This sequence joins TRBV5-1 and TRBJ2-5, with 7 bases aligning to TRBD2. The CDR3 totals 15 residues. In germline, CDR1 is SGHRS, CDR2 YFSETQ. With V trimmed by 0 bases and J by 5 bases, 7 bases remained unmatched. The CDR3 DNA sequence: TGCGCCAGCAGCTTGGATCCGGGGACTACGGAGACCCAGTACTTC. It codes for CASSLDPGTTETQYF.

This clone was picked up one time. The genes are TRBV5-6 and TRBJ2-7, with TRBD2 matching 8 bases. Looked up from germline, CDR1 is SGHDT and CDR2 is YYEEEE. This CDR3 region has 14 residues. The ends lost 4 bases at V and 3 bases at J; junction bases unmatched: 6. CDR3 DNA: TGTGCCAGCAGCATCCCGGGACTAGGCTACGAGCAGTACTTC. This sequence encodes CASSIPGLGYEQYF. Supplemented by reference TRBV5-6 and TRBJ2-7, the full variable domain reads DAGVTQSPTHLIKTRGQQVTLRCSPKSGHDTVSWYQQALGQGPQFIFQYYEEEERQRGNFPDRFSGHQFPNYSSELNVNALLLGDSALYLCASSIPGLGYEQYFGPGTRLTVT.

This clone was seen just once. This rearrangement joins TRBV11-2 to TRBJ1-6, with unresolved D. The V end lost 5 bases, the J end lost 9 bases, and 11 bases lay between the germline ends. The CDR3 runs to 13 residues. The V gene's germline CDR1 is SGHAT and CDR2 FQNNGV. CDR3 region: CASSKERLSPLHF. Here the CDR3 DNA reads TGTGCCAGCAGCAAAGAAAGACTTTCACCCCTCCACTTT.

This clone was seen a single time. The chain is built from TRBV5-6 and TRBJ1-2; possible D gene TRBD1, 5 bases. V lost 4 bases, J lost 6 bases, and 13 bases lay in between. The CDR3 extends over 13 amino acids. Germline V CDR1 and CDR2: SGHDT, YYEEEE. The CDR3, as DNA: TGTGCCAGCAGCCCGGGTGGGGGGGATGGCTACACCTTC. Residues: CASSPGGGDGYTF.